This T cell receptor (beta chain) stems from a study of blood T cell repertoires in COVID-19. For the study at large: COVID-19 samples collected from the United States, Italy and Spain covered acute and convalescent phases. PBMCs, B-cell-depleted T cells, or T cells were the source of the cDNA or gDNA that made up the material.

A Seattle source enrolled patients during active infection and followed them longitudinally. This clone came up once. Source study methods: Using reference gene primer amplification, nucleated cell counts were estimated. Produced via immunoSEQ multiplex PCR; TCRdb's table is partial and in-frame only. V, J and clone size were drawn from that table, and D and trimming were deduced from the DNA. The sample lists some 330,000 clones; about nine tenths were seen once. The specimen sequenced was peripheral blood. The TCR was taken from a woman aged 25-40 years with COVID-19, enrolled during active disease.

The CDR3, as DNA: TGTGCCAGCAGTCCGACAGGGATGAGGGAGACCCAGTACTTC. Translation gives CASSPTGMRETQYF. The chain links TRBV27 to TRBJ2-5; 7 positions agree with TRBD1. Germline CDR1 MNHEY, CDR2 SMNVEV (reference sequence). V shed 5 bases, J shed 5 bases, and the junction held 8 bases outside the gene matches. CDR3 length: 14 residues.